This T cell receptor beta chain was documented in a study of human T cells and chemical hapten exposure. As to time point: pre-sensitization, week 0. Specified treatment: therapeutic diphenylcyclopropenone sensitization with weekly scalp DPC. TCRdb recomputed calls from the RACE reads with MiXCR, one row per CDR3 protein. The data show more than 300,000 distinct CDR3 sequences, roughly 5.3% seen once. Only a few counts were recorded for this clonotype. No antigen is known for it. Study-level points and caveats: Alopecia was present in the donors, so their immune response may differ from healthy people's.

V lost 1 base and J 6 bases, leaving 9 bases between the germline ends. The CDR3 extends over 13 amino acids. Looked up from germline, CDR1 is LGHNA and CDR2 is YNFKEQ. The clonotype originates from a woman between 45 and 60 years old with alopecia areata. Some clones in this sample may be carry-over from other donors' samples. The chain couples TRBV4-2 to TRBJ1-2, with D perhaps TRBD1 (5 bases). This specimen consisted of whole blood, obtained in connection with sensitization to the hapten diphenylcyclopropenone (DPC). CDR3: CASSQATGDGYTF. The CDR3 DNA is TGTGCCAGCAGCCAAGCCACAGGTGATGGCTACACCTTC.